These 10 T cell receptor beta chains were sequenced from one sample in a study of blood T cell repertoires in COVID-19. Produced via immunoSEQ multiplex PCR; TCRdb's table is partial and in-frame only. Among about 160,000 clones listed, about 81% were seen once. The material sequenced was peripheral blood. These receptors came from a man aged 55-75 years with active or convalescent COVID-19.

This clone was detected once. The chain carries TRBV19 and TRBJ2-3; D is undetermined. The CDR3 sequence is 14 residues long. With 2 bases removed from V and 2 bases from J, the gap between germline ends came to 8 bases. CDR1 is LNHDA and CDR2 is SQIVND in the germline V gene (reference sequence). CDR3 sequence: CASSITIYTDTQYF. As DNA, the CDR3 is TGTGCCAGTAGTATAACTATCTACACAGATACGCAGTATTTT.

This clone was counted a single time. The CDR3 nucleotides read TGTGCCAGTAGTATAAGCTCCGAGGGCTCCTACGAGCAGTACTTC. Translated: CASSISSEGSYEQYF. The chain joins TRBV19 to TRBJ2-7; maybe TRBD2 (5 bases). Germline V gene sequence: CDR1 LNHDA, CDR2 SQIVND (reference sequence). This CDR3 is built from 15 residues. Trimming took 2 bases from V and 0 from J, leaving 11 bases between them.

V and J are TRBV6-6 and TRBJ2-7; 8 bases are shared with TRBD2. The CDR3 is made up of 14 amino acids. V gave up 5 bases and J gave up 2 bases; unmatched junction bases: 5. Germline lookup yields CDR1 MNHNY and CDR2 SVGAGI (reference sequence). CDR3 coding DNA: TGTGCCAGCAGTGCCGGGGGGGGCCCCTACGAGCAGTACTTC. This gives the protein CASSAGGGPYEQYF.

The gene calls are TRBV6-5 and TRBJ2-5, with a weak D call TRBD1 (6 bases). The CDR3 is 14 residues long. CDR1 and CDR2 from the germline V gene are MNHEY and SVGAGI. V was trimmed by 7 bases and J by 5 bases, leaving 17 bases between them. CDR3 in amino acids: CASTEGRGWETQYF. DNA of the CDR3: TGTGCCAGCACCGAGGGTAGGGGGTGGGAGACCCAGTACTTC.

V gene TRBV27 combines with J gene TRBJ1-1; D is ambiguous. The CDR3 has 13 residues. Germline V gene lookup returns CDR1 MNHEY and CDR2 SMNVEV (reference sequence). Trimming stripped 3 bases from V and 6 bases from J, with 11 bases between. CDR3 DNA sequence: TGTGCCAGCAGTTTTCGAATGCGCTCTGAAGCTTTCTTT. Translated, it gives CASSFRMRSEAFF.

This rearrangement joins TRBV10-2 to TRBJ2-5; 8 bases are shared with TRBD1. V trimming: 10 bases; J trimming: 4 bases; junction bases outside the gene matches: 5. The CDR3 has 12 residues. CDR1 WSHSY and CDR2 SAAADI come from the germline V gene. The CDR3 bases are TGCGCCACCCGGACAGGGAGAGAGACCCAGTACTTC. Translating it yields CATRTGRETQYF.

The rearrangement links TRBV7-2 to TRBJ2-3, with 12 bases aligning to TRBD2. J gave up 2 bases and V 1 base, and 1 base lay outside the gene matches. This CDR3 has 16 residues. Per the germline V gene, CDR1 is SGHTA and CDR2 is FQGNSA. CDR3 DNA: TGTGCCAGCAGCTTAGGACTAGCGGGGGCCACAGATACGCAGTATTTT. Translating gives CASSLGLAGATDTQYF.

Written as DNA, the CDR3 is TGTGCCAGCAGCCCGGTTGGGCAGGTCTATGGCTACACCTTC. Protein: CASSPVGQVYGYTF. The rearrangement links TRBV28 to TRBJ1-2, with D unresolved. Germline V gene sequence: CDR1 MDHEN, CDR2 SYDVKM. The CDR3 loop spans 14 amino acids. Trimming stripped 6 bases from V and 4 bases from J, with 15 bases between.

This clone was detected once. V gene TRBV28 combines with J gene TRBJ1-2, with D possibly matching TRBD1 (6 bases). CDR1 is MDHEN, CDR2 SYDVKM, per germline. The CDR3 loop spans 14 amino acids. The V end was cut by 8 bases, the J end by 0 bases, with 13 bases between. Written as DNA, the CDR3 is TGTGCCAGCGACCCCCAGGGGTCTAACTATGGCTACACCTTC. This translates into CASDPQGSNYGYTF.

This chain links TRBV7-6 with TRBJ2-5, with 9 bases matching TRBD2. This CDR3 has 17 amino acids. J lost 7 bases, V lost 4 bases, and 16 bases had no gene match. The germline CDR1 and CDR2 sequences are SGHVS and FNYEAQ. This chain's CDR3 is CASSSPVGAGGPGTQYF. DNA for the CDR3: TGTGCCAGCAGCTCCCCCGTAGGGGCGGGAGGGCCAGGGACCCAGTACTTC.